Listed here are 6 T cell receptor beta chains from one sample, sequenced in a study of cytomegalovirus exposure and HLA in healthy donors. PCR amplification relied on 60 Vbeta primers (plus 13 Jbeta primers). Assay: immunoSEQ multiplex PCR; the TCRdb copy retains only in-frame clones and omits some. The sample holds more than 150,000 clones, approximately 85% seen once. The sequenced sample consisted of PBMCs. These receptors originate from a girl aged 5-17 years in good health and CMV-seropositive.

The J gene is TRBJ1-2, the V gene TRBV19; TRBD1 aligns across 7 bases. Germline-derived CDR1 and CDR2 are LNHDA and SQIVND (reference sequence). The CDR3 is made up of 16 amino acids. The V and J ends lost 2 bases and 4 bases, in that order; junction bases with no gene match: 10. For the CDR3, the DNA is TGTGCCAGTAGTATAAGTTCCGAGGGGGCTCTCTATGGCTACACCTTC. The encoded protein is CASSISSEGALYGYTF. Looking up the rest from reference TRBV19 and TRBJ1-2 gives the full variable domain: DGGITQSPKYLFRKEGQNVTLSCEQNLNHDAMYWYRQDPGQGLRLIYYSQIVNDFQKGDIAEGYSVSREKKESFPLTVTSAQKNPTAFYLCASSISSEGALYGYTFGSGTRLTVV.

V and J are TRBV21-1 and TRBJ2-5; the DNA was not compared with TRBD2, the D call given in the table. TRBV21-1 is tagged as a pseudogene. The length of the CDR3 is 14 residues. The CDR3 reads CASSKGQAGETQYF. In DNA form, the CDR3 reads TGTGCCAGCAGCAAAGGGCAAGCCGGGGAGACCCAGTACTTC.

The rearrangement links TRBV6-6 to TRBJ2-5; the D gene is possibly TRBD2 (5 bases). Trimming cost V 2 bases and J 5 bases, with 9 bases left between them. This CDR3 contains 13 residues. Per the germline V gene, CDR1 is MNHNY and CDR2 is SVGAGI (reference sequence). The CDR3 coding sequence is TGTGCCAGCAGTTACCTAGCCCCGGAGACCCAGTACTTC. Translation gives CASSYLAPETQYF.

CDR3 loop: CAPLVQDSPLHF. DNA for the CDR3: TGTGCCCCCCTTGTCCAGGATTCACCCCTCCACTTT. The chain has TRBV19 and TRBJ1-6; D unresolved. The V gene lost 11 bases and the J gene lost 8 bases, with 13 bases spanning the gap. Germline V CDR1 and CDR2: LNHDA, SQIVND (reference sequence). The CDR3 has 12 amino acids.

V usage is TRBV7-9 and J usage is TRBJ1-2; TRBD1 might be the D (5 bases). The germline V gene has CDR1 SEHNR and CDR2 FQNEAQ (reference sequence). The CDR3 contains 16 residues. V was pared by 0 bases and J by 2 bases, with 13 bases between. The CDR3 region is CASSLAQGGVNYGYTF. The CDR3 nucleotides read TGTGCCAGCAGCTTAGCTCAGGGTGGGGTAAACTATGGCTACACCTTC.

The J gene is TRBJ2-4, the V gene TRBV5-1; D gene unclear. The germline CDR1 and CDR2 sequences are SGHRS and YFSETQ. Trimming left V 4 bases short and J 7 bases short, with 15 bases between. This CDR3 is built from 14 residues. This chain's CDR3 is CASSPPAVGNIQYF. The CDR3 region has the DNA TGCGCCAGCAGCCCCCCCGCGGTTGGTAACATTCAGTACTTC.